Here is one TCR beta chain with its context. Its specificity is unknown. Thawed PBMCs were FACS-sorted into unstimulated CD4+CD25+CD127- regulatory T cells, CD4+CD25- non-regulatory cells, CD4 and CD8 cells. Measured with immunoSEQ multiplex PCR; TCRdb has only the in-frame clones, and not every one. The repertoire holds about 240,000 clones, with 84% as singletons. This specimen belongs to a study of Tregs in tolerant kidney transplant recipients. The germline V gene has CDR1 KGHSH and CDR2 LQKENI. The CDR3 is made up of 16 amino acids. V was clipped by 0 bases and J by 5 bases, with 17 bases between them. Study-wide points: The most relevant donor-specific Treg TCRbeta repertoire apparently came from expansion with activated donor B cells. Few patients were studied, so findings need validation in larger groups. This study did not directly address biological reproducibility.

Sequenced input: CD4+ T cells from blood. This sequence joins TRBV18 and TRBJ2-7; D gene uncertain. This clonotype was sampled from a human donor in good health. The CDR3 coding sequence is TGTGCCAGCTCACCACCGGGGTTAGCAGCCATGGACGAGCAGTACTTC. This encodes CASSPPGLAAMDEQYF.